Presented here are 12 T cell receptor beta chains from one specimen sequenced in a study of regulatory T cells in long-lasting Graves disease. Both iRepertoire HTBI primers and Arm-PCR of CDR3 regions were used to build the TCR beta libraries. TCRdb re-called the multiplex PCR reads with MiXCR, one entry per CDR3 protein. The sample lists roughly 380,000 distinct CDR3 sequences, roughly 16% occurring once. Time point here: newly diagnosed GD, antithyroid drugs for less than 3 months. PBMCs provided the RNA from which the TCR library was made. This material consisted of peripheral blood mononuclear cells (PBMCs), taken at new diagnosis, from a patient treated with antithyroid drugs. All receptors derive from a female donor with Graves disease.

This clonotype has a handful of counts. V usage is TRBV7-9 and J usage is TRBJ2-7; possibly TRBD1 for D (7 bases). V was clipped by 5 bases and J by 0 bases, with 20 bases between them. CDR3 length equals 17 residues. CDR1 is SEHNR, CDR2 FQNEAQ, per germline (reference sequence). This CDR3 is CASSPPAGQSSSYEQYF. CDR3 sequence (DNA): TGTGCCAGCAGCCCCCCGGCGGGACAGTCGAGCTCCTACGAGCAGTACTTC. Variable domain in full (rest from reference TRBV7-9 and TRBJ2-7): DTGVSQNPRHKITKRGQNVTFRCDPISEHNRLYWYRQTLGQGPEFLTYFQNEAQLEKSRLLSDRFSAERPKGSFSTLEIQRTEQGDSAMYLCASSPPAGQSSSYEQYFGPGTRLTVT.

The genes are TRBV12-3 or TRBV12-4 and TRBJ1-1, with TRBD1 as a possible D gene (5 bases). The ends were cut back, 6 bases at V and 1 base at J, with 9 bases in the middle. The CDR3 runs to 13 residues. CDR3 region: CASRMTENTEAFF. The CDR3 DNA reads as TGTGCCAGCAGGATGACAGAGAACACTGAAGCTTTCTTT.

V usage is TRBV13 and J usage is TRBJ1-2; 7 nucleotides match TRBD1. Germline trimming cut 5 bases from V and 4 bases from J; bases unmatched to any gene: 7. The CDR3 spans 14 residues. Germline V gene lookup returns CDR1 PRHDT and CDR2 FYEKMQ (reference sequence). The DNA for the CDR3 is TGTGCCAGCAGCCGCGGGACAGTAAGCTATGGCTACACCTTC. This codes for CASSRGTVSYGYTF.

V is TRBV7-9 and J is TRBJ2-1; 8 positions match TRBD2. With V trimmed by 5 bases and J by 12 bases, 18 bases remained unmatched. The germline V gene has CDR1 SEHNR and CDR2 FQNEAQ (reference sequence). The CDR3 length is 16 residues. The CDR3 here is CASSPLSGTSNGGQFF. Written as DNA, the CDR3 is TGTGCCAGCAGCCCTCTATCCGGGACTAGTAACGGTGGGCAGTTCTTC.

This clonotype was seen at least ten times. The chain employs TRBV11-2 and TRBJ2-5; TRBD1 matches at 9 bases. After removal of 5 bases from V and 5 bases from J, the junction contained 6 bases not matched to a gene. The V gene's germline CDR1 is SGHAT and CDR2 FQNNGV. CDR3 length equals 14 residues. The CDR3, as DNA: TGTGCCAGCAGCGCCGGGACAGGGAGGGAGACCCAGTACTTC. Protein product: CASSAGTGRETQYF.

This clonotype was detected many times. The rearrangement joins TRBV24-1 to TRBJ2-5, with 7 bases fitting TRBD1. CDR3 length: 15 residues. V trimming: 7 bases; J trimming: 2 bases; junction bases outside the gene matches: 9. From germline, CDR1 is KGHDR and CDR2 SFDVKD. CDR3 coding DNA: TGTGCCACCAGCCCGGGACAGACGCCGCAAGAGACCCAGTACTTC. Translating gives CATSPGQTPQETQYF.

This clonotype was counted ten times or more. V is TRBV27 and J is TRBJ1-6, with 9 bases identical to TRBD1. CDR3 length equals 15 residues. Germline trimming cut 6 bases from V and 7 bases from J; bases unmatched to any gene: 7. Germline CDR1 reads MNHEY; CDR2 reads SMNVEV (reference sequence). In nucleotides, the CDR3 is TGTGCCAGCAGCCCCACAGGGGGCTGGAATTCACCCCTCCACTTT. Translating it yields CASSPTGGWNSPLHF.

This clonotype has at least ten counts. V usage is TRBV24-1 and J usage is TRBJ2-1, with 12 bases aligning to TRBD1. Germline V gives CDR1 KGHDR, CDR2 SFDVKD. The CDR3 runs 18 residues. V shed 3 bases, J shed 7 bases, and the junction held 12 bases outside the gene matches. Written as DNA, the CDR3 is TGTGCCACCAGTGATCCTTCACCGGGACAGGGGGCTTCGAATGAGCAGTTCTTC. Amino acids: CATSDPSPGQGASNEQFF.

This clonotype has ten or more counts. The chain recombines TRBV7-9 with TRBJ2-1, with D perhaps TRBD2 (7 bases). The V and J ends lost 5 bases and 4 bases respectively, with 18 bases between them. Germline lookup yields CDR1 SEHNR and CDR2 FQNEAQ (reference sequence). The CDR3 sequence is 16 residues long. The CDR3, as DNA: TGTGCCAGCAGCCCTAGTGGGGGGGCGTCATACAATGAGCAGTTCTTC. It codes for CASSPSGGASYNEQFF.

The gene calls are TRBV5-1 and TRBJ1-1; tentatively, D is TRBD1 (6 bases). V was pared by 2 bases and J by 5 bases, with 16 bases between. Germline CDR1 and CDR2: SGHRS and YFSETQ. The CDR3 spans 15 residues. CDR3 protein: CASSFSGHMLTEAFF. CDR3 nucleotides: TGCGCCAGCAGCTTCTCGGGACACATGTTGACTGAAGCTTTCTTT. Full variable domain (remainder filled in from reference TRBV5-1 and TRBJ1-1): KAGVTQTPRYLIKTRGQQVTLSCSPISGHRSVSWYQQTPGQGLQFLFEYFSETQRNKGNFPGRFSGRQFSNSRSEMNVSTLELGDSALYLCASSFSGHMLTEAFFGQGTRLTVV.

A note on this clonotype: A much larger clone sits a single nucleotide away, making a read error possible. The DNA of the CDR3 is TGCGCCAGCAGCGAAAACTTGACTGGACAGGGGAGCCACGAGCAGTACTTC. Residues: CASSENLTGQGSHEQYF. The V and J genes are TRBV6-9 and TRBJ2-7; 9 bases align to TRBD1. Germline loops: CDR1 MNHGY, CDR2 SVAAGI. The CDR3 sequence is 17 residues long.

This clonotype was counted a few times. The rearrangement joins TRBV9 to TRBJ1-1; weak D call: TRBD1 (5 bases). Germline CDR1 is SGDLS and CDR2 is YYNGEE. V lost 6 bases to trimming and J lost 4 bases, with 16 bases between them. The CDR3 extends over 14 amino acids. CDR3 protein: CASNPAGVGTEAFF. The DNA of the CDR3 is TGTGCCAGCAACCCCGCGGGGGTAGGCACTGAAGCTTTCTTT.